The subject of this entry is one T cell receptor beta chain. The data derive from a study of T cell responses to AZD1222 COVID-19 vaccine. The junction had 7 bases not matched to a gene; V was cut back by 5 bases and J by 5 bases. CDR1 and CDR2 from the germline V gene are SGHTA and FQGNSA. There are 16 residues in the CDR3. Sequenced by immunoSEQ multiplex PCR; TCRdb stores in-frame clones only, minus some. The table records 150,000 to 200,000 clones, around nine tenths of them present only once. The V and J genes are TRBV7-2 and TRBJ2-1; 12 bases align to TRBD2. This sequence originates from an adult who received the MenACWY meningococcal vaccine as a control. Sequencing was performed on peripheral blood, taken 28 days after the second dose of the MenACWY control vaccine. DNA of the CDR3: TGTGCCAGCAGCCCCGATCTAGCGGGAGGGGACAATGAGCAGTTCTTC. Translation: CASSPDLAGGDNEQFF.